The 30 T cell receptor beta chains given below trace back to one sample, sequenced in a study of T cells in localized non-small cell lung cancer. Method: immunoSEQ multiplex PCR; TCRdb's copy keeps in-frame clones and lacks some. The data show over 65,000 clones, approximately 84% seen once. Material: peripheral blood, obtained before any cancer treatment. These TCRs come from a female donor of 60 years or more with stage I lung adenocarcinoma.

The gene calls are TRBV2 and TRBJ2-3; a weak D match, TRBD1 (8 bases). Germline values: CDR1 SNHLY, CDR2 FYNNEI. The germline V and J ends were trimmed by 6 bases and 0 bases, with 13 bases remaining between them. The CDR3 extends over 15 amino acids. This chain's CDR3 is CASSYRGGSTDTQYF. In DNA form, the CDR3 reads TGTGCCAGCAGCTACAGGGGGGGGAGCACAGATACGCAGTATTTT.

This rearrangement joins TRBV2 to TRBJ2-2, with 8 bases matching TRBD2. This CDR3 has 17 amino acids. Unmatched junction bases numbered 6, after V lost 3 bases and J lost 0 bases. Germline V gene sequence: CDR1 SNHLY, CDR2 FYNNEI. The CDR3 nucleotides are TGTGCCAGCAGTGACAGAAGCGGGGGAGCGAACACCGGGGAGCTGTTTTTT. Its translation is CASSDRSGGANTGELFF.

The rearrangement uses TRBV5-1 and TRBJ1-4; D unclear. Germline V gene lookup returns CDR1 SGHRS and CDR2 YFSETQ. The CDR3 is 13 residues long. The V end was cut by 1 base, the J end by 7 bases, with 8 bases between. The CDR3 region has the DNA TGCGCCAGCAGCTTGATATCAGGTGAAAAACTGTTTTTT. Translation: CASSLISGEKLFF.

The chain uses TRBV7-9 and TRBJ1-1, with D uncertain. This CDR3 comprises 15 residues. Germline values: CDR1 SEHNR, CDR2 FQNEAQ (reference sequence). Trimming removed 1 base at V and 0 bases at J, with 9 bases between. In DNA, the CDR3 is TGTGCCAGCAGCTTAGGGGCAGCCATGAACACTGAAGCTTTCTTT. Its translation: CASSLGAAMNTEAFF.

The chain uses TRBV6-5 and TRBJ1-2, with D hard to call. Trimming took off 0 bases at V and 6 bases at J, with 11 bases between the two ends. CDR3 size: 14 residues. Germline values: CDR1 MNHEY, CDR2 SVGAGI. The CDR3 protein is CASSYSEGWDGYTF. The DNA of the CDR3 is TGTGCCAGCAGTTACTCGGAGGGTTGGGATGGCTACACCTTC.

Remarks on this clone: Other DNA sequences in the same sample also yield this CDR3. The chain uses TRBV5-1 and TRBJ1-4; 7 nucleotides line up with TRBD1. The CDR3 loop spans 15 amino acids. Germline CDR1 is SGHRS and CDR2 is YFSETQ. The J segment lost 0 bases and the V segment lost 2 bases, leaving 1 base of the junction unmatched. This CDR3 is CASSLTGATNEKLFF. CDR3 coding DNA: TGCGCCAGCAGCTTAACAGGGGCAACTAATGAAAAACTGTTTTTT.

The V call is TRBV11-3, the J call TRBJ2-6, with no clear D. This CDR3 has 15 residues. Germline V gene lookup returns CDR1 SGHNT and CDR2 YENEEA. V lost 4 bases to trimming and J lost 2 bases, with 9 bases between them. The CDR3 region is CASSSRTAGANVLTF. The CDR3 region has the DNA TGTGCCAGCAGCTCCCGGACGGCTGGGGCCAACGTCCTGACTTTC.

The V and J genes are TRBV5-1 and TRBJ2-1; D is unclear. The CDR3 length is 14 residues. Germline CDR1 SGHRS, CDR2 YFSETQ. The V gene lost 6 bases and the J gene lost 4 bases, with 14 bases spanning the gap. CDR3 region: CASMFGQMYNEQFF. In nucleotides, the CDR3 is TGCGCCAGCATGTTTGGGCAGATGTACAATGAGCAGTTCTTC.

In DNA, the CDR3 is TGTGCCAGCGATTATAGCAATCAGCCCCAGCATTTT. Its protein is CASDYSNQPQHF. The chain employs TRBV28 and TRBJ1-5; no clear D gene. Trimming stripped 8 bases from V and 0 bases from J, with 5 bases between. Germline CDR1 MDHEN, CDR2 SYDVKM. CDR3 length equals 12 residues.

This chain connects TRBV23-1 to TRBJ2-3; D gene uncertain. Being an ORF, TRBV23-1 has a function that is uncertain. The CDR3 runs to 17 residues. Trimming took off 0 bases at V and 2 bases at J, with 15 bases between the two ends. For the CDR3, the DNA is TGCGCCAGCAGTCAATCTCCGAAAGGGAATCCCACAGATACGCAGTATTTT. It is translated as CASSQSPKGNPTDTQYF.

The genes are TRBV5-6 and TRBJ1-6; D ambiguous. Trimming stripped 4 bases from V and 9 bases from J, with 14 bases between. Germline V gene data show CDR1 as SGHDT and CDR2 as YYEEEE. The CDR3 is 14 residues long. This chain's CDR3 is CASSETGKGSPLHF. CDR3 sequence (DNA): TGTGCCAGCAGCGAAACCGGGAAGGGTTCACCCCTCCACTTT.

This clone was recorded once. The genes are TRBV4-2 and TRBJ1-4; no clear D. Germline-derived CDR1 and CDR2 are LGHNA and YNFKEQ. The CDR3 runs to 15 residues. V was trimmed by 0 bases and J by 7 bases, leaving 12 bases between them. DNA for the CDR3: TGTGCCAGCAGCCAAGAGGAGGGTGCCGGTGAAAAACTGTTTTTT. Its protein product is CASSQEEGAGEKLFF.

The CDR3 is CSVSPYEQYF. CDR3 DNA sequence: TGCAGTGTGAGCCCCTACGAGCAGTACTTC. The chain recombines TRBV20-1 with TRBJ2-7; D is unclear. This CDR3 is built from 10 residues. Trimming removed 7 bases from V and 2 bases from J, with 6 bases in between. Looked up from germline, CDR1 is DFQATT and CDR2 is SNEGSKA (reference sequence).

The CDR3 region has the DNA TGTGCCAGCAGTTACTCGTCAGGGGAAAGGAACACCATATATTTT. It is translated as CASSYSSGERNTIYF. This chain uses TRBV6-5 with TRBJ1-3, with D perhaps matching TRBD1 (6 bases). V was cut by 0 bases and J by 7 bases, with 13 bases left in between. CDR1 and CDR2 from the germline V gene are MNHEY and SVGAGI. The CDR3 covers 15 residues.

DNA for the CDR3: TGTGCCACACAGGGAGGTGAAGCTTTCTTT. Translated: CATQGGEAFF. J is TRBJ1-1 and V is TRBV6-6, with a tentative D call TRBD1 (6 bases). CDR1 and CDR2 from the germline V gene are MNHNY and SVGAGI (reference sequence). CDR3 length: 10 residues. The V gene lost 10 bases and the J gene lost 7 bases, with 10 bases spanning the gap.

J is TRBJ2-5 and V is TRBV6-6; 7 bases line up with TRBD2. Germline lookup yields CDR1 MNHNY and CDR2 SVGAGI (reference sequence). The CDR3 covers 15 residues. With 6 bases clipped from V and 4 bases from J, the junction kept 11 bases outside the gene matches. The CDR3 bases are TGTGCCAGCAGCTCCCCCCGGGGGGAGGCAGAGACCCAGTACTTC. Amino acid sequence: CASSSPRGEAETQYF.

A remark on this clone: One end of the junction varies from germline; a read error may be responsible. The V call is TRBV12-5, the J call TRBJ2-5; D gene uncertain. The CDR3 is 15 amino acids. The germline CDR1 and CDR2 sequences are LGHNT and FRNRAP. The CDR3 DNA follows: TGTGCTAGCGGTTCCAGAAGGTTGAGTCAAGAGACCCAGTACTTC. Its protein product is CASGSRRLSQETQYF.

The chain combines TRBV9 with TRBJ2-1; unclear D gene. Germline CDR1 SGDLS, CDR2 YYNGEE. The CDR3 runs to 14 residues. V gave up 2 bases and J gave up 4 bases, with 10 bases separating them. The CDR3 bases are TGTGCCAGCAGCGTGGGCAACAGTTACAATGAGCAGTTCTTC. Amino acids: CASSVGNSYNEQFF.

V is TRBV6-1 and J is TRBJ2-3, with D possibly being TRBD1 or TRBD2 (5 bases each). The CDR3 length is 18 residues. V was shortened by 0 bases and J by 2 bases, with 18 bases between the two germline ends. From germline, CDR1 is MNHNS and CDR2 SASEGT. This chain's CDR3 is CASSEAGIRGRNTDTQYF. CDR3 coding DNA: TGTGCCAGCAGTGAAGCGGGAATCCGGGGCCGTAACACAGATACGCAGTATTTT.

This clone was counted only a few times. V usage is TRBV5-1 and J usage is TRBJ1-1; D not resolved. Trimming shortened V by 1 base and J by 1 base, and 5 bases separated the two germline ends. CDR1 is SGHRS, CDR2 YFSETQ, per germline. The CDR3 has 13 amino acids. CDR3 nucleotides: TGCGCCAGCAGCTTGTTGGGGAACACTGAAGCTTTCTTT. Translation gives CASSLLGNTEAFF.

V usage is TRBV5-8 and J usage is TRBJ1-5; tentatively, D is TRBD1 (6 bases). This CDR3 is 15 amino acids long. Germline loops: CDR1 SGHTS, CDR2 YDEGEE. The ends were cut back, 0 bases at V and 0 bases at J, with 7 bases in the middle. The DNA for the CDR3 is TGTGCCAGCAGCTTGGTCAGGGGTAGCAATCAGCCCCAGCATTTT. Its translation: CASSLVRGSNQPQHF.

The chain joins TRBV15 to TRBJ1-2, with a weak D call TRBD1 (5 bases). This CDR3 comprises 13 residues. Germline V CDR1 and CDR2: LNHNV, YYDKDF (reference sequence). Between the trimmed V and J ends, which lost 6 bases and 8 bases, there was a span of 16 bases. The CDR3 spells CATREGTTSGYTF. As DNA, the CDR3 is TGTGCCACCAGGGAGGGGACCACGTCCGGCTACACCTTC.

The CDR3 DNA is TGTGCCAGCAGTCGGGAGGGCGAGGAGACCCAGTACTTC. Residues: CASSREGEETQYF. The chain has TRBV2 and TRBJ2-5, with 8 bases aligning to TRBD2. J gave up 5 bases and V 5 bases, and 4 bases lay outside the gene matches. The CDR3 is 13 residues long. The germline V gene has CDR1 SNHLY and CDR2 FYNNEI.

The rearrangement links TRBV4-3 to TRBJ1-2, with 12 bases identical to TRBD1. Germline CDR1 reads LGHNA; CDR2 reads YSLEER. J was trimmed by 8 bases and V by 0 bases; bases with no gene match: 4. The CDR3 consists of 15 residues. CDR3 region: CASSQEGQGAIGYTF. CDR3 nucleotides: TGCGCCAGCAGCCAAGAGGGACAGGGGGCGATAGGCTACACCTTC.

The chain links TRBV2 to TRBJ2-3; TRBD1 or TRBD2 may be the D gene (6 bases each). Trimming took off 11 bases at V and 4 bases at J, with 13 bases between the two ends. Germline V gene sequence: CDR1 SNHLY, CDR2 FYNNEI. This CDR3 is 12 amino acids long. In DNA form, the CDR3 reads TGTGCCGGAGGGGGTTCCGCAGATACGCAGTATTTT. The encoded protein is CAGGGSADTQYF.

The V and J genes are TRBV4-3 and TRBJ2-5; D not certain. Germline CDR1 reads LGHNA; CDR2 reads YSLEER. The CDR3 runs to 12 residues. V was clipped by 3 bases and J by 4 bases, with 6 bases between them. CDR3 residues: CASSQKGETQYF. For the CDR3, the DNA is TGCGCCAGCAGCCAGAAGGGAGAGACCCAGTACTTC.

This clone was seen a single time. J is TRBJ1-2 and V is TRBV11-3; D not resolved. The CDR3 covers 14 residues. Germline V gene sequence: CDR1 SGHNT, CDR2 YENEEA. V lost 5 bases, J lost 12 bases, and 22 bases lay in between. CDR3 sequence (DNA): TGTGCCAGCAGCCGGCGGGCAGCCGGCTATGCACACACCTTC. Translated: CASSRRAAGYAHTF.

Here the CDR3 DNA reads TGTGCCAGCAGTCCCACGGACAGAAGACGAAATGAGCAGTTCTTC. Residues: CASSPTDRRRNEQFF. This rearrangement joins TRBV27 to TRBJ2-1; TRBD1 is a possible D gene (6 bases). The CDR3 covers 15 residues. Germline CDR1 MNHEY, CDR2 SMNVEV (reference sequence). Trimming removed 5 bases at V and 7 bases at J, with 18 bases between.

This chain uses TRBV2 with TRBJ2-2; 7 bases match TRBD1. The CDR3 loop spans 15 amino acids. Trimming cost V 4 bases and J 4 bases; bases outside gene matches: 6. Germline loops: CDR1 SNHLY, CDR2 FYNNEI. The CDR3 spells CASSVRGLGTGELFF. The CDR3 DNA follows: TGTGCCAGCAGTGTAAGGGGGCTGGGCACCGGGGAGCTGTTTTTT.

This clone was seen only a few times. The chain recombines TRBV25-1 with TRBJ1-1; 9 bases fit TRBD1. With 7 bases clipped from V and 5 bases from J, the junction kept 11 bases outside the gene matches. Germline V CDR1 and CDR2: MGHDK, SYGVNS. The CDR3 extends over 15 amino acids. The CDR3 bases are TGTGCCAGCAAAGTAACCGGGACAGGGATGACTGAAGCTTTCTTT. Protein product: CASKVTGTGMTEAFF.